The 8 T cell receptor beta chains listed next were all sequenced from one sample in a study of T cells in Graves' hyperthyroidism and ophthalmopathy (dated by TCRdb to the late 2010s). Libraries came from multiplex PCR. This sample was sequenced with an Illumina HiSeq 2000. Amplification of TCR beta CDR3 regions was carried out from RNA transcripts. For the first round of RT-PCR on the TCR CDR3, the HTBI primer set was used together with the Qiagen OneStep RT-PCR kit. TCRdb handled the public reads itself, with Q25 trimming in fastp and clone calling in MiXCR, and kept productive beta chains. Under each unique CDR3 protein, matching rows form one entry showing the most common genes and DNA. Present in this sample are fewer than 550,000 distinct CDR3 sequences, 24% of which were seen just once. The ten largest clones represent 11% of the sample. The sample consisted of blood. The receptors shown here come from a woman in her twenties or thirties with Graves' ophthalmopathy.

This clonotype has a handful of counts. The chain is built from TRBV6-1 and TRBJ2-5; no definite D call. Germline V gives CDR1 MNHNS, CDR2 SASEGT. Trimming took off 8 bases at V and 8 bases at J, with 15 bases between the two ends. This CDR3 region has 12 residues. The CDR3 sequence: CASGSRQATQYF. The CDR3 nucleotides are TGTGCCAGCGGATCCCGGCAGGCTACCCAGTACTTC.

Turning to this clonotype: Being one base from a much bigger clone, this may be a read error. V gene TRBV20-1 combines with J gene TRBJ1-5; the match to TRBD1 covers 11 bases. V was clipped by 7 bases and J by 5 bases; unmatched bases: 7. From germline, CDR1 is DFQATT and CDR2 SNEGSKA (reference sequence). The CDR3 is 14 amino acids. CDR3 region: CSVRRTGGDQPQHF. CDR3 coding DNA: TGCAGTGTTAGGAGGACAGGGGGCGATCAGCCCCAGCATTTT.

This clonotype was picked up many times. The genes are TRBV5-1 and TRBJ1-2; a weak D match, TRBD1 (6 bases). Trimming left V 4 bases short and J 6 bases short, with 16 bases between. The CDR3 is 14 amino acids. Germline values: CDR1 SGHRS, CDR2 YFSETQ. This CDR3 reads CASSPRGGLNGYTF. As DNA, the CDR3 is TGCGCCAGCAGCCCACGTGGGGGGCTCAATGGCTACACCTTC.

This clonotype appeared many times. This chain connects TRBV6-5 to TRBJ2-7; D is undetermined. V was pared by 0 bases and J by 1 base, with 10 bases between. This CDR3 comprises 15 residues. CDR1 is MNHEY and CDR2 is SVGAGI in the germline V gene. The CDR3, as DNA: TGTGCCAGCAGTTACTCGATAGGGCCGTCCTACGAGCAGTACTTC. Translating gives CASSYSIGPSYEQYF.

This clonotype has ten or more counts. This chain links TRBV4-1 with TRBJ2-2; tentatively, D is TRBD1 (9 bases). From germline, CDR1 is MGHRA and CDR2 YSYEKL. V lost 2 bases to trimming and J lost 4 bases, with 26 bases between them. CDR3 length: 20 residues. CDR3 amino acids: CASSQFRGGTGRSGTGELFF. CDR3 sequence (DNA): TGCGCCAGCAGCCAATTCCGGGGGGGGACAGGGCGTAGTGGCACCGGGGAGCTGTTTTTT.

This clonotype was observed at least ten times. The chain combines TRBV29-1 with TRBJ1-1; tentatively, D is TRBD1 (6 bases). In germline, CDR1 is SQVTM, CDR2 ANQGSEA. The V end lost 1 base, the J end lost 5 bases, and 11 bases lay between the germline ends. This CDR3 has 13 residues. The CDR3 DNA sequence: TGCAGCGTTGAAGGGGCGAGGGGGACTGAAGCTTTCTTT. Translated, it gives CSVEGARGTEAFF.

This clonotype is a singleton in its sample. This clone may be a read error of a much larger clone one base away. The V gene is TRBV4-3, the J gene TRBJ2-7; the D is unclear. The CDR3 loop spans 15 amino acids. The germline V gene encodes CDR1 LGHNA and CDR2 YSLEER. The CDR3: CTSSQDIGHTYEQYF. CDR3 coding DNA: TGCACCAGCAGCCAAGATATCGGCCACACCTACGAGCAGTACTTC.

The rearrangement joins TRBV7-2 to TRBJ2-7; D is undetermined. Germline V gene data show CDR1 as SGHTA and CDR2 as FQGNSA. This CDR3 has 18 residues. V lost 0 bases to trimming and J lost 4 bases, with 22 bases between them. The CDR3 region has the DNA TGTGCCAGCAGCTTAGCCGGGTTGTGGGGTTCCCGCCAATACGAGCAGTACTTC. This codes for CASSLAGLWGSRQYEQYF.